This T cell receptor beta chain appears in the sequencing data of a study of response to subunit inactivated influenza vaccine. In TCRdb, the RT-PCR reads were re-called with MiXCR into one record per CDR3 protein. The sample yields 500,000 to 700,000 distinct CDR3 sequences, under 30% seen once. The CDR3 length is 17 residues. Germline CDR1 reads SGHRS; CDR2 reads YFSETQ. Trimming took off 3 bases at V and 3 bases at J, with 16 bases between the two ends. This sample also belongs to another study, concerning T cells expressing NK-cell markers. From that study: 5'RACE template switching with UMIs generated TCR beta cDNA.

Material: CD4+ T cells sorted from PBMCs, obtained about 12 days after vaccination. This chain uses TRBV5-1 with TRBJ1-6; tentative D call: TRBD1 (6 bases). The sequence was collected from a man aged 50 to 60 who received an inactivated influenza vaccine. CDR3 nucleotides: TGCGCCAGCAGCTCGTCCACAGGGCGTAACTATAATTCACCCCTCCACTTT. It codes for CASSSSTGRNYNSPLHF.